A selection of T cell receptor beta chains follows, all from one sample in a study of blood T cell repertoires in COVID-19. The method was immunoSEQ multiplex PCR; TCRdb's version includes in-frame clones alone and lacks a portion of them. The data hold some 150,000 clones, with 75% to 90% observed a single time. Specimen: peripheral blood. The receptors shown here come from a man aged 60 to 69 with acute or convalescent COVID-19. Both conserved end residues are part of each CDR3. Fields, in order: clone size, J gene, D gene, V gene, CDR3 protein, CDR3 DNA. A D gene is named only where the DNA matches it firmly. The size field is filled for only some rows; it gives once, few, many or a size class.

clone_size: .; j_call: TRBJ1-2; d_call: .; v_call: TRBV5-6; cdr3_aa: CASSWNTGTGGYTF; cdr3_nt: TGTGCCAGCAGCTGGAATACAGGGACGGGGGGCTACACCTTC
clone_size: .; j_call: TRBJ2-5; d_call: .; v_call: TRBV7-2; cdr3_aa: CASSRVETQYF; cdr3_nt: TGTGCCAGCAGCCGGGTGGAGACCCAGTACTTC
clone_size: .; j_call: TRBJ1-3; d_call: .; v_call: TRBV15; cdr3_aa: CATSREDRSGNTIYF; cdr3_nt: TGTGCCACCAGCAGAGAAGACAGGTCCGGAAACACCATATATTTT
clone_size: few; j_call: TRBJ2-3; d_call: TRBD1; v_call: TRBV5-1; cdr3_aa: CASSLDDRAGTDTQYF; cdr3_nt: TGCGCCAGCAGCTTAGACGACAGGGCGGGCACAGATACGCAGTATTTT
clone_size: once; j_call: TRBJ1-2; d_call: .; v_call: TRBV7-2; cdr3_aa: CASSRGQNYTF; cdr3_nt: TGTGCCAGCAGCAGAGGACAAAACTACACCTTC
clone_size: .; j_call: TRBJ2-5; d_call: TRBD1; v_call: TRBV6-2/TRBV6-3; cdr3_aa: CASSSGQGISEETQYF; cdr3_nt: TGTGCCAGCAGTTCGGGACAGGGAATTTCAGAAGAGACCCAGTACTTC
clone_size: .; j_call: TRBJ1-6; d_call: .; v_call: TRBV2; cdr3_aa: CATNEGISPLHF; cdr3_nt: TGTGCCACTAACGAGGGCATTTCACCCCTCCACTTT
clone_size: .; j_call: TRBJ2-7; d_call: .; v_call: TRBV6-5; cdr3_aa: CATRRRRDSYEQYF; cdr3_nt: TGTGCCACCCGCCGGCGGCGGGACTCCTACGAGCAGTACTTC
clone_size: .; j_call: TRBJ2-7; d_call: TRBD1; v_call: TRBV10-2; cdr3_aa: CASSRDRGDEQYF; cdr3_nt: TGCGCCAGCAGCCGGGACAGGGGGGACGAGCAGTACTTC
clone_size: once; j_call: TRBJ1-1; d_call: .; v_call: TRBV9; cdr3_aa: CASSVGGHTNTEAFF; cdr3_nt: TGTGCCAGCAGCGTAGGGGGACATACGAACACTGAAGCTTTCTTT
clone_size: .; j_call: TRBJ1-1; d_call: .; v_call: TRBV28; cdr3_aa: CASLQGKTEAFF; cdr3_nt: TGTGCCAGCCTTCAGGGTAAGACTGAAGCTTTCTTT
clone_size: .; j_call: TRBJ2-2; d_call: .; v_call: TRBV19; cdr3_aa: CASSWTLNTGELFF; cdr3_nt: TGTGCCAGTAGTTGGACATTGAACACCGGGGAGCTGTTTTTT
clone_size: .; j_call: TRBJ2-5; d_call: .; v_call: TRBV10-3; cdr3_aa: CAISYRVGETQYF; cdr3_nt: TGTGCCATCAGCTACAGGGTGGGTGAGACCCAGTACTTC
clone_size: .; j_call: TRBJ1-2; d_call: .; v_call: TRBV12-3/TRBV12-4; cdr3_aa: CASSHSGGYTF; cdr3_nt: TGTGCCAGCAGCCACAGTGGTGGCTACACCTTC
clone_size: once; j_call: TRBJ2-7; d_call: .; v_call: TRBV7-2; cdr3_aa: CASSLNAHGGTEQYF; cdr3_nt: TGTGCCAGCAGCTTAAACGCCCACGGAGGTACCGAGCAGTACTTC
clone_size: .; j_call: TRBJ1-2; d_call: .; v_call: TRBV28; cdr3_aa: CASSSPGRGDVYTF; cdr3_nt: TGTGCCAGCAGTTCCCCGGGGAGGGGTGATGTCTACACCTTC
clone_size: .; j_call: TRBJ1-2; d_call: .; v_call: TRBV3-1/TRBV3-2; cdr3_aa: CASSHGPQDYGYTF; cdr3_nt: TGTGCCAGCAGCCATGGCCCCCAGGACTATGGCTACACCTTC
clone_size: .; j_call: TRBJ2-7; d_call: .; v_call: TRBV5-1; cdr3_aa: CASSQIQEGEQYF; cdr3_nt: TGCGCCAGCAGCCAAATTCAGGAAGGCGAGCAGTACTTC
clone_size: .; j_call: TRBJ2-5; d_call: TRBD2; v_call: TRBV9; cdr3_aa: CASSVEDGRALETQYF; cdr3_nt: TGTGCCAGCAGCGTAGAGGACGGGAGGGCCCTGGAGACCCAGTACTTC
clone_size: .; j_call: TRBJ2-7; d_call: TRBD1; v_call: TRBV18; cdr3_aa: CASSPGQGLDF; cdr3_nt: TGTGCCAGCTCTCCGGGACAGGGGTTGGATTTC
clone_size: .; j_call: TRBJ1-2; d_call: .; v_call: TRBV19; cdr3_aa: CASSSGPGASYGYTF; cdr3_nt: TGTGCCAGTAGTTCCGGACCTGGGGCGAGCTATGGCTACACCTTC
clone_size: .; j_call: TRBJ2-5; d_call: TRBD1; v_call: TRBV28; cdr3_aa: CASSLTTGGAETQYF; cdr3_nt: TGTGCCAGCAGTTTAACGACAGGGGGTGCAGAGACCCAGTACTTC
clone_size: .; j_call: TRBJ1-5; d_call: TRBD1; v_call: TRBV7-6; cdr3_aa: CASSLAPGTGVSQPQHF; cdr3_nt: TGTGCCAGCAGCTTAGCGCCAGGGACAGGGGTGTCTCAGCCCCAGCATTTT
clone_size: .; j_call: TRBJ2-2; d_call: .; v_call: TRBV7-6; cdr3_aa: CASSRTAGAGELFF; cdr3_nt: TGTGCCAGCAGCCGCACGGCAGGCGCCGGGGAGCTGTTTTTT
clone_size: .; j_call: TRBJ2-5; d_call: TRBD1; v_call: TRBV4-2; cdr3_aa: CASSQEWTGRETQYF; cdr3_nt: TGTGCCAGCAGCCAAGAGTGGACAGGTCGAGAGACCCAGTACTTC
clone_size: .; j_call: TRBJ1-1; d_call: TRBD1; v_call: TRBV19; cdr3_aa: CASSTQGQGRSEAFF; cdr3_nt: TGTGCCAGTAGTACCCAGGGACAGGGTAGAAGTGAAGCTTTCTTT
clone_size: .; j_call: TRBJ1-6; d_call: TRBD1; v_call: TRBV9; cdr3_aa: CASSEGQYNSPLHF; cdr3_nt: TGTGCCAGCAGCGAGGGACAGTATAATTCACCCCTCCACTTT